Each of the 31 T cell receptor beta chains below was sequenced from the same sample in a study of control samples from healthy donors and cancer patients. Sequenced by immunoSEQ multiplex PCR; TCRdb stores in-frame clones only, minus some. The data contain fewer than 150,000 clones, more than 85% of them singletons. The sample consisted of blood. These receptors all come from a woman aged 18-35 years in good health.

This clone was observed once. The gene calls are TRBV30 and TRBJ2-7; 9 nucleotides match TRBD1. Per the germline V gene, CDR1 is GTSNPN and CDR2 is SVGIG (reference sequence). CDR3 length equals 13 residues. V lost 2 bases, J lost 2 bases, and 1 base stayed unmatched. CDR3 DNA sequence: TGTGCCTGGAGTCGACAGGGGGCCTACGAGCAGTACTTC. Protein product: CAWSRQGAYEQYF.

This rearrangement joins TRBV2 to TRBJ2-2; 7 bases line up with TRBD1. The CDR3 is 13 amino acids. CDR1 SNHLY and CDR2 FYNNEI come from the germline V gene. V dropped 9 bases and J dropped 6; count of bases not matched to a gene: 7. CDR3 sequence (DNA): TGTGCCAGTACAGGGGTGAAGGCCGGGGAGCTGTTTTTT. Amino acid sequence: CASTGVKAGELFF. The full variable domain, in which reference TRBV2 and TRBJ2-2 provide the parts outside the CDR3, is EPEVTQTPSHQVTQMGQEVILRCVPISNHLYFYWYRQILGQKVEFLVSFYNNEISEKSEIFDDQFSVERPDGSNFTLKIRSTKLEDSAMYFCASTGVKAGELFFGEGSRLTVL.

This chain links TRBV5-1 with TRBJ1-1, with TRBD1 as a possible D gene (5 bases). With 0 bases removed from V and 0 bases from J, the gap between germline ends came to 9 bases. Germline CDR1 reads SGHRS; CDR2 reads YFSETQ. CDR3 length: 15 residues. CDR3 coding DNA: TGCGCCAGCAGCTTGGGGGCAGGGATGAACACTGAAGCTTTCTTT. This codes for CASSLGAGMNTEAFF.

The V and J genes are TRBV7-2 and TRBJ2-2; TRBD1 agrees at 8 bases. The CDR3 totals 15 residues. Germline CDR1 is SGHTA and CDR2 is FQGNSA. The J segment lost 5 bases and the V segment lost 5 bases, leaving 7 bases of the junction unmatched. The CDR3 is CASSNQGARTGELFF. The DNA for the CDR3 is TGTGCCAGCAGCAACCAGGGGGCGCGAACCGGGGAGCTGTTTTTT.

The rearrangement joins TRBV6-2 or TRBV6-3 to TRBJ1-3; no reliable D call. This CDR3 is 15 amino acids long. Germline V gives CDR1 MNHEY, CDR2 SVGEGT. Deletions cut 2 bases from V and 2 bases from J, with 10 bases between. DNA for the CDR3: TGTGCCAGCAGTTACGAGGGAGAGCCTGGAAACACCATATATTTT. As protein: CASSYEGEPGNTIYF.

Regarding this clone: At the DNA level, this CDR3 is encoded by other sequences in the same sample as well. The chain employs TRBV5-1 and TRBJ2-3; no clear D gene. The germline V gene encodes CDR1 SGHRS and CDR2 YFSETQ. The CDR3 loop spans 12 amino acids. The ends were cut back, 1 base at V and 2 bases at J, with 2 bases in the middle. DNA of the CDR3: TGCGCCAGCAGCTTGACCACAGATACGCAGTATTTT. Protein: CASSLTTDTQYF.

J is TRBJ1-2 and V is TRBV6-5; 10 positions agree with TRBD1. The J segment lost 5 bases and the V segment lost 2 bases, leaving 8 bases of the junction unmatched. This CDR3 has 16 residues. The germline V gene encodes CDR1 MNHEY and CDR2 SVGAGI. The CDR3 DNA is TGTGCCAGCAGTTACATACGGACAGGGGGTTCATATGGCTACACCTTC. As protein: CASSYIRTGGSYGYTF.

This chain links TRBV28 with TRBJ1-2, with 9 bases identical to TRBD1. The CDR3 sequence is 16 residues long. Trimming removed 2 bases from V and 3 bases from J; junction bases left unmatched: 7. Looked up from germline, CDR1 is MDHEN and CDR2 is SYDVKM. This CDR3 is CASSLTTGGFDYGYTF. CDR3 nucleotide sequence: TGTGCCAGCAGTTTAACAACAGGGGGCTTTGACTATGGCTACACCTTC.

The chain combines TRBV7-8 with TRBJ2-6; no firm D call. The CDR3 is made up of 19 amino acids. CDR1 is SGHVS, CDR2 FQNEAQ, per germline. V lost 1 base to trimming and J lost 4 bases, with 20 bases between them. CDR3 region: CASSLVRFGLDVGANVLTF. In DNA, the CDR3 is TGTGCCAGCAGCTTAGTACGGTTTGGCCTCGACGTAGGGGCCAACGTCCTGACTTTC.

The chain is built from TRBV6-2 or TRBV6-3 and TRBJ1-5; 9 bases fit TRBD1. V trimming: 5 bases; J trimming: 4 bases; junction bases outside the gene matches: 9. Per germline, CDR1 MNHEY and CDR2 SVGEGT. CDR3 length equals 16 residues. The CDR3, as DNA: TGTGCCAGCAGTAATCGTGGGACAGGGATTAATCAGCCCCAGCATTTT. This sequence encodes CASSNRGTGINQPQHF.

CDR3 in DNA: TGCGCCAGCAGCCGTGATACCAGGGTTACCTACACCTTC. Translated: CASSRDTRVTYTF. The J gene is TRBJ1-2, the V gene TRBV5-1; maybe TRBD1 (5 bases). V dropped 4 bases and J dropped 10 bases, with 17 bases sitting between them. CDR3 length: 13 amino acids. The germline V gene encodes CDR1 SGHRS and CDR2 YFSETQ.

In DNA, the CDR3 is TGTGCCAGCAGCTTCGACAGGGAAGGGACGCAGTATTTT. It yields the protein CASSFDREGTQYF. The gene calls are TRBV7-3 and TRBJ2-3, with TRBD1 identical over 7 bases. V shed 3 bases and J 9 bases; nucleotides not matched to a gene: 6. The CDR3 covers 13 residues. Germline CDR1 and CDR2: SGHTA and FQGTGA. Full variable domain (rest looked up from reference TRBV7-3 and TRBJ2-3): GAGVSQTPSNKVTEKGKYVELRCDPISGHTALYWYRQSLGQGPEFLIYFQGTGAADDSGLPNDRFFAVRPEGSVSTLKIQRTERGDSAVYLCASSFDREGTQYFGPGTRLTVL.

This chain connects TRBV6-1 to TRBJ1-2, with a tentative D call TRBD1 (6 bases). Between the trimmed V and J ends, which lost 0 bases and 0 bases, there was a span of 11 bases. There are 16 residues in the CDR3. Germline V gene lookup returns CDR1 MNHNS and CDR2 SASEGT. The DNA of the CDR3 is TGTGCCAGCAGTGAAGCCCCAGGGGCAGCTAACTATGGCTACACCTTC. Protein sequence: CASSEAPGAANYGYTF.

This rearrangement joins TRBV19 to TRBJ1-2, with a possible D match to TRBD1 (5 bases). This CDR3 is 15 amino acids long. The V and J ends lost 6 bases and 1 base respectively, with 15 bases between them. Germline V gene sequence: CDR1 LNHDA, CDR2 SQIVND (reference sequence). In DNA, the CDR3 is TGTGCCAGTAGCCCGAAGGGGACCGTTAACTATGGCTACACCTTC. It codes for CASSPKGTVNYGYTF.

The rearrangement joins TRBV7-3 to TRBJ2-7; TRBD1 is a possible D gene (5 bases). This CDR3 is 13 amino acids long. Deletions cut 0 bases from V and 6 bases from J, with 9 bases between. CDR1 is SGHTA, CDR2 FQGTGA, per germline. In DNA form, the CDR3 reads TGTGCCAGCAGCTTAACCAGGGTCAGCGAGCAGTACTTC. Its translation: CASSLTRVSEQYF.

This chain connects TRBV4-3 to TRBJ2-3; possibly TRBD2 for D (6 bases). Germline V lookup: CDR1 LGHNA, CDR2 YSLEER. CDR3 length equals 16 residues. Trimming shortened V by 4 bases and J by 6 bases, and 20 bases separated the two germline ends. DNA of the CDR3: TGCGCCAGCAGCCGCACTACTAGCTGGAATGGGGATACGCAGTATTTT. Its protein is CASSRTTSWNGDTQYF.

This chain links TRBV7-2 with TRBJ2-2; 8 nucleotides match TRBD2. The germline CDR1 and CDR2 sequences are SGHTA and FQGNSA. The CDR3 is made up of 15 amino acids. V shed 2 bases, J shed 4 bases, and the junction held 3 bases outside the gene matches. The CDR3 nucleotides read TGTGCCAGCAGCTTAAATAGCGGGGCCACCGGGGAGCTGTTTTTT. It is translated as CASSLNSGATGELFF. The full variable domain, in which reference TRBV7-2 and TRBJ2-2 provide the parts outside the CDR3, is GAGVSQSPSNKVTEKGKDVELRCDPISGHTALYWYRQSLGQGLEFLIYFQGNSAPDKSGLPSDRFSAERTGGSVSTLTIQRTQQEDSAVYLCASSLNSGATGELFFGEGSRLTVL.

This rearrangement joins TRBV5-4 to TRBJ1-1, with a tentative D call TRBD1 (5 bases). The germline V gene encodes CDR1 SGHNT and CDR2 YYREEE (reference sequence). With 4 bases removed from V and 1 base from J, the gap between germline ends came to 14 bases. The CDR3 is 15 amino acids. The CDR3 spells CASSPDGGGNTEAFF. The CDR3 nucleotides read TGTGCCAGCAGCCCTGACGGGGGAGGGAACACTGAAGCTTTCTTT.

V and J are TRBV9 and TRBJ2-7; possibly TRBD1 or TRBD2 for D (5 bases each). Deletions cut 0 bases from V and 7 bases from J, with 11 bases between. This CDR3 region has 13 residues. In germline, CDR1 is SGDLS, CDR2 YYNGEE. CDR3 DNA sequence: TGTGCCAGCAGCGTAGTCGGTGGGGGTGAGCAGTACTTC. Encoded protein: CASSVVGGGEQYF.

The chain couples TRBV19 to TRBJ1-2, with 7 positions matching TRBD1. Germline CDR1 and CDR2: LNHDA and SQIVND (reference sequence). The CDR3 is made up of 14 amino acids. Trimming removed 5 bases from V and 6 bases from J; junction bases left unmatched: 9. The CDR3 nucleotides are TGTGCCAGTAGTCTCGAGACAGGGAACCATGGCTACACCTTC. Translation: CASSLETGNHGYTF.

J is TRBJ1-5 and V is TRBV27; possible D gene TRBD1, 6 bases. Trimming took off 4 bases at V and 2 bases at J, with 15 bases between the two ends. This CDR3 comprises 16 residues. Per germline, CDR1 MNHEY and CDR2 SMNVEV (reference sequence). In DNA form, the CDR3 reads TGTGCCAGCAGTTCATACAGGGAGGTAGGCAATCAGCCCCAGCATTTT. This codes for CASSSYREVGNQPQHF.

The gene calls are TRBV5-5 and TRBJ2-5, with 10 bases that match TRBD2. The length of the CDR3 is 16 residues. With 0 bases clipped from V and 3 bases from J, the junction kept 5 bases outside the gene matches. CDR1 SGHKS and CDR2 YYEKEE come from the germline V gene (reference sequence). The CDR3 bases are TGTGCCAGCAGCTTGGTTCCTAGCGGGAGTAAAGAGACCCAGTACTTC. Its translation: CASSLVPSGSKETQYF.

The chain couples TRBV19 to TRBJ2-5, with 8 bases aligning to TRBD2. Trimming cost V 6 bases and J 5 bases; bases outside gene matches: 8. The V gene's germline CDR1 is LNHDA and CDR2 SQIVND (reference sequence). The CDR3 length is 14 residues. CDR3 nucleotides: TGTGCCAGTAGCCCGGGGGGGGCAGGGGAGACCCAGTACTTC. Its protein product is CASSPGGAGETQYF.

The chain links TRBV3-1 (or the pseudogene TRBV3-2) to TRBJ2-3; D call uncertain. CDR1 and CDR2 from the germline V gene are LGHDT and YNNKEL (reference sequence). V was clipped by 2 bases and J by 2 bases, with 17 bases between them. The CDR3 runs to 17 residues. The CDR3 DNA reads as TGTGCCAGCAGCCAACAACTTATTCCACTCATCACAGATACGCAGTATTTT. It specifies CASSQQLIPLITDTQYF.

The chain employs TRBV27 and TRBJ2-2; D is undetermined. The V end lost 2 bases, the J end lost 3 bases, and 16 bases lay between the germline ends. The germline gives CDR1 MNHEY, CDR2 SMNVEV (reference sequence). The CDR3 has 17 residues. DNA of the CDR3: TGTGCCAGCAGTTTAAGTGGCTGGTTAGGAGACACCGGGGAGCTGTTTTTT. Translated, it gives CASSLSGWLGDTGELFF.

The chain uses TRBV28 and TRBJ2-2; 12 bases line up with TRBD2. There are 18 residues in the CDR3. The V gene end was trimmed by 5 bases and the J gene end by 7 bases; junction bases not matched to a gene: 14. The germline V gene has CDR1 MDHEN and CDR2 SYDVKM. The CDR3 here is CASSPDRALAGGNGELFF. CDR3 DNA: TGTGCCAGCAGTCCCGACAGAGCACTAGCGGGAGGTAACGGGGAGCTGTTTTTT.

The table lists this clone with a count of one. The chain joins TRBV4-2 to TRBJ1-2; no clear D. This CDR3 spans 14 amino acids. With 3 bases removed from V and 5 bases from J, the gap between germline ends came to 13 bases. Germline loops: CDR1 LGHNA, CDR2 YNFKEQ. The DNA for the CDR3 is TGTGCCAGCAGCCAGTTACACGGAAATTATGGCTACACCTTC. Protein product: CASSQLHGNYGYTF.

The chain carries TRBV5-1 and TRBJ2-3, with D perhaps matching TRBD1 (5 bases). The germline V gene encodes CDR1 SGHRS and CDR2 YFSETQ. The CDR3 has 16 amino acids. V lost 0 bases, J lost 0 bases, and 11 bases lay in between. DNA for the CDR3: TGCGCCAGCAGCTTGGGGACACTCGATAGCACAGATACGCAGTATTTT. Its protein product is CASSLGTLDSTDTQYF.

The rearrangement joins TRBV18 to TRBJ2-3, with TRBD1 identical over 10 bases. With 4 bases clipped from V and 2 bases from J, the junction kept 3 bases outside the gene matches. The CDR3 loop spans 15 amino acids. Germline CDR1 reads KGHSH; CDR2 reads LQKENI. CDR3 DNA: TGTGCCAGCTCACAGACAGGGGGCTCCACAGATACGCAGTATTTT. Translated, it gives CASSQTGGSTDTQYF.

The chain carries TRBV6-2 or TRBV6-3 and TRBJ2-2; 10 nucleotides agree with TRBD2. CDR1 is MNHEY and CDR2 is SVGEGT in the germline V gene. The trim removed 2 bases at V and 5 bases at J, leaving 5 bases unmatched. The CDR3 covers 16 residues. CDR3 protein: CASSYDLAGVTGELFF. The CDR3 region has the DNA TGTGCCAGCAGTTACGATCTAGCGGGGGTGACCGGGGAGCTGTTTTTT.

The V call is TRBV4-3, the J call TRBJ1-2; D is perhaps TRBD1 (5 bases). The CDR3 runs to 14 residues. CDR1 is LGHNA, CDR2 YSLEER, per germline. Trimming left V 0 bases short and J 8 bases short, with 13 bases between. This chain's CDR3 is CASSQDIQARGYTF. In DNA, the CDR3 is TGCGCCAGCAGCCAAGATATACAGGCTAGAGGCTACACCTTC.